This record covers a single T cell receptor (beta chain). This CDR3 comprises 15 residues. The V and J ends lost 5 bases and 4 bases respectively, with 14 bases between them. The germline V gene encodes CDR1 MNHNS and CDR2 SASEGT. The data originate from a study of OX40 agonist ivuxolimab in advanced cancers. About the research overall: Patients received ivuxolimab, an agonistic anti-OX40 (CD134) antibody.

The data were produced by immunoSEQ multiplex PCR, yet TCRdb's version contains in-frame clones alone and is incomplete. The table has 65,000 to 85,000 clones, around nine tenths seen once. Specimen: CD4+ or CD8+ T cells sorted from blood, collected in a trial of the OX40 agonist ivuxolimab. The genes are TRBV6-1 and TRBJ2-2; a possible D gene is TRBD2 (5 bases). The TCR was taken from an adult with an advanced solid tumor such as melanoma, head and neck, liver or kidney cancer. CDR3 sequence reads: CASSPRTGGTGELFF. The DNA of the CDR3 is TGTGCCAGCAGTCCCAGGACCGGAGGCACCGGGGAGCTGTTTTTT.